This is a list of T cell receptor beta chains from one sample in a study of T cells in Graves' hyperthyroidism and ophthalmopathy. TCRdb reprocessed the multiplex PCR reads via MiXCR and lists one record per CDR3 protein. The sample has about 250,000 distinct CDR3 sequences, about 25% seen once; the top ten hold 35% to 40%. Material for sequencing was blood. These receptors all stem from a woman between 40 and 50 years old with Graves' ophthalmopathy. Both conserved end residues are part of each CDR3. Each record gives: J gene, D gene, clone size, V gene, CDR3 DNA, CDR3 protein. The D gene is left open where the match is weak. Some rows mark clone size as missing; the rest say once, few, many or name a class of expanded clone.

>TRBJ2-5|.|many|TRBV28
TGTGCCAGCAGCCCCGGCCAGGGAGGGACCCAGTACTTC
CASSPGQGGTQYF
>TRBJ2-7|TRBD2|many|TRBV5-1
TGCGCCAGCAGCCCTGGGGGACAGCCTGCTAGCGGGGGACTCTACGAGCAGTACTTC
CASSPGGQPASGGLYEQYF
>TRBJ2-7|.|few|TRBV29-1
TGCAGCGTTTCGGCAGGTTCTTTATACGAGCAGTACTTC
CSVSAGSLYEQYF
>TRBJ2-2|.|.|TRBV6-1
TGTGCCAGCAGACCGAGATACAGGGCGACGAACACCGGGGAGCTGTTTTTT
CASRPRYRATNTGELFF
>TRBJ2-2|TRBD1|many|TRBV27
TGTGCCAGCGCGGCCCACAAGACAGGGGTGAACACCGGGGAGCTGTTTTTT
CASAAHKTGVNTGELFF
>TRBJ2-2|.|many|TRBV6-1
TGTGCCAGCAGAGGGTCCAACATGGCGGGGGAGCTGTTTTTT
CASRGSNMAGELFF
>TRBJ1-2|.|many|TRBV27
TGTGCCAGCAGTTTATCGCCCGGGATGACTAACTATGGCTACACCTTC
CASSLSPGMTNYGYTF
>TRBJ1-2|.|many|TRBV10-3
TGTGCCATCAGCTCCCCCTTGGCTGGCTACACCTTC
CAISSPLAGYTF
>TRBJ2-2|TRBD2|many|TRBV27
TGTGCCAGCAAAAGACTAGCGGGAGTCGGGGAGCTGTTTTTT
CASKRLAGVGELFF
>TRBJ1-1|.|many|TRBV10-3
TGTGCCATCAGTGGGACGGCAAACACTGAAGCTTTCTTT
CAISGTANTEAFF
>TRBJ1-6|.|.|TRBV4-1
TGCGCCAGCAGCCAAGATCGAGGGCCCGCGGCACCCCTCCACTTT
CASSQDRGPAAPLHF
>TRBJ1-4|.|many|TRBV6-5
TGTGCCAGCAGACTTAACGTGGGTGAAAAACTGTTTTTT
CASRLNVGEKLFF
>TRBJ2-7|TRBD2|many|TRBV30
TGTGCCTGGATGGGGACTAGCAGTTCCTACGAGCAGTACTTC
CAWMGTSSSYEQYF
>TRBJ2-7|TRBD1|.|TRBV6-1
TGTGCCAGCACTATCAGGACAGGGGGACTCGAGCAGTACTTC
CASTIRTGGLEQYF
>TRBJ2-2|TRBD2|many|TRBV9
TGTGCCAGCAGCGTAGGCCTAGCGGCGAACACCGGGGAGCTGTTTTTT
CASSVGLAANTGELFF
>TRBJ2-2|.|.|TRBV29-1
TGCAGCGTTGAAGAAGCGGCAGGGGCGACCGGGGAGCTGTCTTTT
CSVEEAAGATGELSF
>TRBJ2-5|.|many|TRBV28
TGTGCCAGCACCACGCCCAGTTTTTCGCAAGAGACCCAGTACTTC
CASTTPSFSQETQYF
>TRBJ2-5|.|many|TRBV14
TGTGCCAGCAGCCAAGAAAGGCCCCCGAGGGTTAAAGAGACCCAGTACTTC
CASSQERPPRVKETQYF
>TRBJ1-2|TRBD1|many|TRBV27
TGTGCCAGCAGTTTACGGCGACAGGGTGGAACTAACTATGGCTACACCTTC
CASSLRRQGGTNYGYTF
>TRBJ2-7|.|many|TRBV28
TGTGCCAGCAGTTTAATCCACCAGGTTCTCTCCTACGAGCAGTACTTC
CASSLIHQVLSYEQYF
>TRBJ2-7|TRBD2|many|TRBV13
TGTGCCAGCAGCTCCAGGACTAGCGGGAGTTACGAGCAGTACTTC
CASSSRTSGSYEQYF
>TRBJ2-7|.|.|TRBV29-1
TGCAGCGTCGGGACCGGCAGGGCCGGCGAGCAGTACTTC
CSVGTGRAGEQYF
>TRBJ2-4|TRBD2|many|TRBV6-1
TGTGCCAGCACCCCGGGACTAGCGTCCGCCAAAAACATTCAGTACTTC
CASTPGLASAKNIQYF
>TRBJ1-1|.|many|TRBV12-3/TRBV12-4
TGTGCCAGCAGTCAAACGGACAAGAACACTGAAGCTTTCTTT
CASSQTDKNTEAFF
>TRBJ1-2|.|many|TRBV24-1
TGTGCCACCAGTGACAATTACCAGAACTATGGCTACACCTTC
CATSDNYQNYGYTF
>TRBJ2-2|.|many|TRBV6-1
TGTGCCAGCATGCAGGCCGGGGAGCTGTTTTTT
CASMQAGELFF
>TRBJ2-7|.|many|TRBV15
TGTGCCACCAGCCGGTGGGACAACTCCTACGAGCAGTACTTC
CATSRWDNSYEQYF
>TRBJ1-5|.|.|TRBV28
TGTGCCAGCAGACAGCCCCAGCATTTT
CASRQPQHF
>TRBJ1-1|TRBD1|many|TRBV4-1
TGCGCCAGCAGCCTTACCGGGACAGACACTGAAGCTTTCTTT
CASSLTGTDTEAFF
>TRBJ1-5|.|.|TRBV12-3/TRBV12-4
TGTGCCAGCAGTTTTGAACAGGGACCTAACCAGCCCCAGCATTTT
CASSFEQGPNQPQHF
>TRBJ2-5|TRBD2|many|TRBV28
TGTGCCAGCAGAGTTCTAGCGGGAGTGTTGGAGACCCAGTACTTC
CASRVLAGVLETQYF
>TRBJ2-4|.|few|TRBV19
TGTGCCAGTAGTACAGCCAAAAACATTCAGTACTTC
CASSTAKNIQYF
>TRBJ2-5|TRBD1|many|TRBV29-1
TGCAGCGCCCCGCAGGGGGCGGGGGAGACCCAGTACTTC
CSAPQGAGETQYF
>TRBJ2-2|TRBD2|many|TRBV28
TGTGCCAGCAGTTTAGCGGGAGGGCCCTCCGGGGAGCTGTTTTTT
CASSLAGGPSGELFF
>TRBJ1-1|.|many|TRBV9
TGTGCCAGCAGCGTAGACAGGGACACTGAAGCTTTCTTT
CASSVDRDTEAFF
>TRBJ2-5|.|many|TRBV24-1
TGTGCCACCAGTGACACCAGGGTGGGCGAGACCCAGTACTTC
CATSDTRVGETQYF
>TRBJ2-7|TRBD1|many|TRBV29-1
TGCAGCGTTGAGCTAACCGGGACAGGGGCCTACGAGCAGTACTTC
CSVELTGTGAYEQYF
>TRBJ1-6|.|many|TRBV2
TGTGCCAGCAGTGTGGGGCAGGGGCATTCACCCCTCCACTTT
CASSVGQGHSPLHF
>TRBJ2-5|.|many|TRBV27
TGTGCCAGCAGTTTAAACGGACAGTTAGGGGAGACCCAGTACTTC
CASSLNGQLGETQYF
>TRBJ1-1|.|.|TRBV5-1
TGCGCCAGCAAGGCACGGCTGAACACTGAAGCTTTCTTT
CASKARLNTEAFF
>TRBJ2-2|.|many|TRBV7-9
TGTGCCAGCAGCTTAGTCCCCAGGGCCGGGGAGCTGTTTTTT
CASSLVPRAGELFF
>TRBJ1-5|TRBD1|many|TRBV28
TGTGCCAGCAGCGAGACAGGGTGGCAGCCCCAGCATTTT
CASSETGWQPQHF